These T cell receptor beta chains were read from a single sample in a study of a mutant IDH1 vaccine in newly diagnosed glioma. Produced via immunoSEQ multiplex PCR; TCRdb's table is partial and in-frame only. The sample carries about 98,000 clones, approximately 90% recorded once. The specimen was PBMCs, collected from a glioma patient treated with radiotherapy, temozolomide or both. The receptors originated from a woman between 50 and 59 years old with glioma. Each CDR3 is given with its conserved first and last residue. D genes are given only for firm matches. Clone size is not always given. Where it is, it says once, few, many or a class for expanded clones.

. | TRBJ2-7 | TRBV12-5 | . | TGTGCTAGTGGTTTGGTACTTTCGAGAGACAGCTCCAACGAGCAGTACTTC | CASGLVLSRDSSNEQYF
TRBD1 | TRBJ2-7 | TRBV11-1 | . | TGTGCCAGCAGCTTAGCTGGCGGACAGGGGTTCGACGAGCAGTACTTC | CASSLAGGQGFDEQYF
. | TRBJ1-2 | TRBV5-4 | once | TGTGCCAGCAGCCTCGATTTATCGGTTTCTTTCTATGGCTACACCTTC | CASSLDLSVSFYGYTF
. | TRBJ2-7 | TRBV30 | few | TGTGCCTGGGACGGGGGACAGTCCTACGAGCAGTACTTC | CAWDGGQSYEQYF
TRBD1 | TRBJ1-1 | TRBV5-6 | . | TGTGCCAGCAGCTTGGCCGCCAGGGGGGGCACTGAAGCTTTCTTT | CASSLAARGGTEAFF
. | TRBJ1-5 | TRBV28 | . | TGTGCCAGCAGGGGAGGAGGGTATCAGCCCCAGCATTTT | CASRGGGYQPQHF
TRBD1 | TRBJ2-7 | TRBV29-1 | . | TGCAGCGTTGAAGATCTTCCAGGGGGAAAAGAGCAGTACTTC | CSVEDLPGGKEQYF
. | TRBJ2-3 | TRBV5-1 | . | TGCGCCAGCAGCTTCATGGTAGCGGCTAGCACAGATACGCAGTATTTT | CASSFMVAASTDTQYF
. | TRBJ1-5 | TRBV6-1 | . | TGTGCCAGCAGGGGGGGTCGGAATCAGCCCCAGCATTTT | CASRGGRNQPQHF
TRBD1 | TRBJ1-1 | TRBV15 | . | TGTGCCACCAGCAGACCCCACTCCGGGACAGGGTACACTGAAGCTTTCTTT | CATSRPHSGTGYTEAFF
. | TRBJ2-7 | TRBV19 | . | TGTGCCAGTAGTAGGGACTTGGCCTTCCGCGAGCAGTACTTC | CASSRDLAFREQYF
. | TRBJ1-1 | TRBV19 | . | TGTGCCAGTAGTATACATCAGGGTAAAGTATATCTGACTGAAGCTTTCTTT | CASSIHQGKVYLTEAFF
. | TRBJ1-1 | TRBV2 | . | TGTGCCAGCATTAGGGACTATCGGGACACTGAAGCTTTCTTT | CASIRDYRDTEAFF
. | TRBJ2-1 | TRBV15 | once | TGTGCCACCAGCAGAGGGGGCGGCCCATTCCCCCATGAGCAGTTCTTC | CATSRGGGPFPHEQFF
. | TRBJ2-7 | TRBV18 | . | TGTGCCAGCTCCCCAACTCTGGGAACCTACGAGCAGTACTTC | CASSPTLGTYEQYF
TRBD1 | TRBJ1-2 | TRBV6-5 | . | TGTGCCAGCAAACCAACGGGACAGACTGACTATGGCTACACCTTC | CASKPTGQTDYGYTF
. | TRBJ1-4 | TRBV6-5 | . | TGTGCCAGCAGCCGGGGACGGGGCCCTGAAAAACTGTTTTTT | CASSRGRGPEKLFF
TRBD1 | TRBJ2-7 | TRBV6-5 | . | TGTGCCAGCAGTGTCGTGGGACAGGGTCACTACGAGCAGTACTTC | CASSVVGQGHYEQYF
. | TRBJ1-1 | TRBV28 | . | TGTGCCAGCCGAGGGCAGGGGCGACCGTCCACTGAAGCTTTCTTT | CASRGQGRPSTEAFF
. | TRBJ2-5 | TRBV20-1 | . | TGCAGTGCTAGGGGCCAAGAGACCCAGTACTTC | CSARGQETQYF
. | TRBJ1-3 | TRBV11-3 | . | TGTGCCAGCAGCTTGGGCCAGGGTCCTGGAAACACCATATATTTT | CASSLGQGPGNTIYF
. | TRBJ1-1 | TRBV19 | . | TGTGCCAGTAGTTCGCCGGGACATCTGAACACTGAAGCTTTCTTT | CASSSPGHLNTEAFF
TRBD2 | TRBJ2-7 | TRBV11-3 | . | TGTGCCAGCAGCTTAGGGCGCGGGAGGAGCTCCTACGAGCAGTACTTC | CASSLGRGRSSYEQYF
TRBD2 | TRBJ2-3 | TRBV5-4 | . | TGTGCCAGCAGCTTACCAATGATCGGGACTAGCGGGAGGGCGGATACGCAGTATTTT | CASSLPMIGTSGRADTQYF
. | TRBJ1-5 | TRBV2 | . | TGTGCCAGCAGCCCACAGGGCGGGAGCAATCAGCCCCAGCATTTT | CASSPQGGSNQPQHF
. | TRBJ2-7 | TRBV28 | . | TGTGCCAGCAGTTTATTGGGACGTACCGTCTACGAGCAGTACTTC | CASSLLGRTVYEQYF
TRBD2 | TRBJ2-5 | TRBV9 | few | TGTGCCAGCAGCGTTAGCGGGAGGTCCCAAGAGACCCAGTACTTC | CASSVSGRSQETQYF
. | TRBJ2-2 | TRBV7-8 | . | TGTGCCAGCAGCTTACTTCGAATTCTGAACACCGGGGAGCTGTTTTTT | CASSLLRILNTGELFF
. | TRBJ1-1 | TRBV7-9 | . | TGTGCCAGCCACATCGCACACCTTGATCCTGAAGCTTTCTTT | CASHIAHLDPEAFF
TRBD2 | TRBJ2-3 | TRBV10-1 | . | TGCGCCAGCAGTGAGTCAACTAGCGGGAGTAACACAGATACGCAGTATTTT | CASSESTSGSNTDTQYF
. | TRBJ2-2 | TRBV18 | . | TGTGCCAGCTCACTCTGGACGGGGAACACCGGGGAGCTGTTTTTT | CASSLWTGNTGELFF
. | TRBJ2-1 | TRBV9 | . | TGTGCCAGCAGCCCCTCCTCTGTAGGGGGGAATGAGCAGTTCTTC | CASSPSSVGGNEQFF
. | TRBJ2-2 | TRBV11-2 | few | TGTGCCAGCAGCCTCGGACAGACCGGGGAGCTGTTTTTT | CASSLGQTGELFF
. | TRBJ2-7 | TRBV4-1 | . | TGCGCCAGCAGCCGACTAGGGGGGGTCCTCTACGAGCAGTACTTC | CASSRLGGVLYEQYF
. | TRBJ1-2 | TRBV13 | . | TGTGCCAGCAGCACCCGCGGGGCTCTTCGGGCTTATGGCTACACCTTC | CASSTRGALRAYGYTF
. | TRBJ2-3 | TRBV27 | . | TGTGCCAGCAGTTTGAGAGGGAGGGACACTAGCACAGATACGCAGTATTTT | CASSLRGRDTSTDTQYF
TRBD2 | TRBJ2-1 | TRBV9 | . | TGTGCCAGCAGCGAACGGACTAGCGGGAGTGAGCAGTTCTTC | CASSERTSGSEQFF
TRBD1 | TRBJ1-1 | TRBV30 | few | TGTGCCTGGAGTGTAGGACAGGGGACTGAAGCTTTCTTT | CAWSVGQGTEAFF
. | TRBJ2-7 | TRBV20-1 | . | TGCAGTGCTAGCAACGCCTACGAGCAGTACTTC | CSASNAYEQYF
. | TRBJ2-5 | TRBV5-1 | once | TGCGCCAGCAGCACCCCCGGAGAGACCCAGTACTTC | CASSTPGETQYF
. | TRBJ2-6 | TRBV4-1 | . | TGCGCCAGCAGTTCGAGTGTCTCTGGGGCCAACGTCCTGACTTTC | CASSSSVSGANVLTF
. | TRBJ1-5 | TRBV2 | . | TGTGCCAGCAGAGACGGGGTCAATCAGCCCCAGCATTTT | CASRDGVNQPQHF
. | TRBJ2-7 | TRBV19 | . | TGTGCCAGTAGTATAGAAACAGGATCAAGCTCCTACGAGCAGTACTTC | CASSIETGSSSYEQYF
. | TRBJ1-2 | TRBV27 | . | TGTGCCAGTTGGGGCAGAGGTGACTATGGCTACACCTTC | CASWGRGDYGYTF
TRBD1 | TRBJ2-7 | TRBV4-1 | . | TGCGCCAGCAGCCAAGTGGGGACAGACTACGAGCAGTACTTC | CASSQVGTDYEQYF
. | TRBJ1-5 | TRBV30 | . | TGTGCCTGGAGTGCCGACCATTTGACCCAGCATTTT | CAWSADHLTQHF
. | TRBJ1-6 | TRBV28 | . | TGTGCCAGCAGACCCGAATACTCCTATAATTCACCCCTCCACTTT | CASRPEYSYNSPLHF
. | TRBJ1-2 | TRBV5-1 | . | TGCGCCAGCAGCCCTACCCCGCGACAGGTCCTCTACTATGGCTACACCTTC | CASSPTPRQVLYYGYTF
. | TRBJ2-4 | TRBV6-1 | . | TGTGCCAGCAGAGAACGGACAGGGAGGGGGCTAGCCAAAAACATTCAGTACTTC | CASRERTGRGLAKNIQYF
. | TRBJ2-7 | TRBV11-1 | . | TGTGCCAGCAGTCAGGGCTTGCTTCGTGAGCAGTACTTC | CASSQGLLREQYF
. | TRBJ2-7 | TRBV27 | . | TGTGCCAGCAGTTTAGTCGGTAGCGGCTCCTACGAGCAGTACTTC | CASSLVGSGSYEQYF
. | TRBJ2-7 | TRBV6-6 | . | TGTGCCAGCAGTTACTACACAGGGTACGAGCAGTACTTC | CASSYYTGYEQYF